This TCR beta chain was identified during a study of early T cells in non-severe SARS-CoV-2 infection. TCRdb reanalysed the 5' RACE reads using MiXCR and keeps one entry per CDR3 protein. The profile covers nearly 60,000 distinct CDR3 sequences, with 12% appearing a single time and 7.5% to 10% taken by the ten largest. The CDR3 has 13 amino acids. The ends were cut back, 3 bases at V and 4 bases at J, with 7 bases in the middle. Sequences were obtained from whole blood. The receptor was isolated from an adult who was a healthcare worker with PCR-confirmed SARS-CoV-2 infection or an uninfected control (not recorded which). The rearrangement links TRBV12-3 or TRBV12-4 to TRBJ2-1; D not resolved. The CDR3 DNA follows: TGTGCCAGCAGTTTGGTACAGTACAATGAGCAGTTCTTC. Protein: CASSLVQYNEQFF.